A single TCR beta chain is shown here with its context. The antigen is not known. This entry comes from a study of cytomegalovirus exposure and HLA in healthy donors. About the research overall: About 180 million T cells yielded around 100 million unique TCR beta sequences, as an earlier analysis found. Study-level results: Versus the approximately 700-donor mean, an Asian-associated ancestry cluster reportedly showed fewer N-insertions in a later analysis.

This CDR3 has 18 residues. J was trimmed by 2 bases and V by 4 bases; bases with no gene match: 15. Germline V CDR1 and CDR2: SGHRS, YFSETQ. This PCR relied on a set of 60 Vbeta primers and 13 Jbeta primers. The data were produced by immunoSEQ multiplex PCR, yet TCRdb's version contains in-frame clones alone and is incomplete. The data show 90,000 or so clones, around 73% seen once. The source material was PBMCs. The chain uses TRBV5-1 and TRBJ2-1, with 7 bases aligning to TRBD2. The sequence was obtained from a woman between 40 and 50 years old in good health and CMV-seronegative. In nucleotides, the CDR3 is TGCGCCAGCAGCCGGGGGGAAGGGGCTAGTGCCACCTACAATGAGCAGTTCTTC. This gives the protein CASSRGEGASATYNEQFF.